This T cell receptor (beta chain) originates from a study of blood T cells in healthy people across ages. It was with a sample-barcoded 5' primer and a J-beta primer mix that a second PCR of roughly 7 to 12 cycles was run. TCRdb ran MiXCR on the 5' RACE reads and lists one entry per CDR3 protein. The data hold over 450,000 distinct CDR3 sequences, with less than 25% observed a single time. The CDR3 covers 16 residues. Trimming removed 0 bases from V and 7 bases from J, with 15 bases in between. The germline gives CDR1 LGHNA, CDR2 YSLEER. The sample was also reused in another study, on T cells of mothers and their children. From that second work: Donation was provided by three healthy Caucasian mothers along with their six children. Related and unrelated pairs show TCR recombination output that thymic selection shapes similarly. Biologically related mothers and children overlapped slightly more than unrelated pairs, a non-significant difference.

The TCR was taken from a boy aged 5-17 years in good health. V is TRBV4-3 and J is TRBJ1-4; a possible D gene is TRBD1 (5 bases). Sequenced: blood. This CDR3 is CASSQDPGTRREKLFF. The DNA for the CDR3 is TGCGCCAGCAGCCAAGATCCAGGGACCCGGCGTGAAAAACTGTTTTTT.